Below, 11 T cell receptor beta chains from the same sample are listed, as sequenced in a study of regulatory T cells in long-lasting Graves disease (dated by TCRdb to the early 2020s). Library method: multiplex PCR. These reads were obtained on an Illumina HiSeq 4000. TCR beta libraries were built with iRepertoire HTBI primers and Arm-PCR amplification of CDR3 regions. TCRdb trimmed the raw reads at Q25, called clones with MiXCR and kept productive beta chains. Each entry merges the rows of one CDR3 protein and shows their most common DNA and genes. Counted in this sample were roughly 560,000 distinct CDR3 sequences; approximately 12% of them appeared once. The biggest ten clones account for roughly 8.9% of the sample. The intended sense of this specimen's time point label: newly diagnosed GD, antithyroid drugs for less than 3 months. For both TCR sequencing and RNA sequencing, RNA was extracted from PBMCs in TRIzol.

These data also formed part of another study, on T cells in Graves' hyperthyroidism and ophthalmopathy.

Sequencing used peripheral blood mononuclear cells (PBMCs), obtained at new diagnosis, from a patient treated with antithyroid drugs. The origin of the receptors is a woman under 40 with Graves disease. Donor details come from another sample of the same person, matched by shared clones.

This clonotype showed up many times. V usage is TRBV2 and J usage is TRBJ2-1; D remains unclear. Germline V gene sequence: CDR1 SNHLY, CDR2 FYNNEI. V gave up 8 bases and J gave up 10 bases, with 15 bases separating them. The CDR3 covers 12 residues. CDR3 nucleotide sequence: TGTGCCAGCGCGACGGAGAATCGGGAGCAGTTCTTC. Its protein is CASATENREQFF.

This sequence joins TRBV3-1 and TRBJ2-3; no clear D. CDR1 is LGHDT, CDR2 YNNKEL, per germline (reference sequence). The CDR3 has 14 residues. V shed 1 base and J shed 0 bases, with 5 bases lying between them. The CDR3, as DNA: TGTGCCAGCAGCCAAGGGTGGAGCACAGATACGCAGTATTTT. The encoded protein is CASSQGWSTDTQYF.

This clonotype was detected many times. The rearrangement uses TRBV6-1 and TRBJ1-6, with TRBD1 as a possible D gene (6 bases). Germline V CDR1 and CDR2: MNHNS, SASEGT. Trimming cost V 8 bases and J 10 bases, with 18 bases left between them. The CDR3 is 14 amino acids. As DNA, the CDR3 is TGTGCCAGCTTTACCTCTTCCCAGGGGTCACCCCTCCACTTT. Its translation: CASFTSSQGSPLHF.

DNA of the CDR3: TGTGCCAGCAGCCCCAAGGCGGGAGCCTCCTACGAGCAGTACTTC. Translated, it gives CASSPKAGASYEQYF. The gene calls are TRBV7-3 and TRBJ2-7, with 7 bases fitting TRBD2. Germline V gene lookup returns CDR1 SGHTA and CDR2 FQGTGA. The CDR3 totals 15 residues. Trimming removed 5 bases from V and 0 bases from J; junction bases left unmatched: 7.

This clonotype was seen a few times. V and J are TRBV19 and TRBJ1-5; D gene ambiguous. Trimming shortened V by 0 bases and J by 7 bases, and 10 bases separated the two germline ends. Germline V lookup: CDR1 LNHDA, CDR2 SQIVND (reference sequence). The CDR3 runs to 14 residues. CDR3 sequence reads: CASSIDLSYQPQHF. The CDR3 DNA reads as TGTGCCAGTAGTATAGATCTGAGTTACCAGCCCCAGCATTTT.

In DNA, the CDR3 is TGTGCCAGCAGTCCTGATGGGGGACTAGCTGGCAATGAGCAGTTCTTC. It encodes CASSPDGGLAGNEQFF. The chain couples TRBV9 to TRBJ2-1; TRBD2 agrees at 9 bases. The CDR3 consists of 16 residues. Germline assignment: CDR1 SGDLS and CDR2 YYNGEE. J gave up 6 bases and V 5 bases, and 12 bases lay outside the gene matches.

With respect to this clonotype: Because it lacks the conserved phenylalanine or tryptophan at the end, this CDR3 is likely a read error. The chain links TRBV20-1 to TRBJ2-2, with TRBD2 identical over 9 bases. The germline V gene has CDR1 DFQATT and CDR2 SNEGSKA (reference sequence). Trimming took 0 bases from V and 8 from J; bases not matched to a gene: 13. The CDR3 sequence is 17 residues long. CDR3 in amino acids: CSAREPGATAGGGELFS. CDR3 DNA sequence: TGCAGTGCTAGAGAACCGGGAGCGACAGCGGGAGGTGGGGAGCTGTTTTCT.

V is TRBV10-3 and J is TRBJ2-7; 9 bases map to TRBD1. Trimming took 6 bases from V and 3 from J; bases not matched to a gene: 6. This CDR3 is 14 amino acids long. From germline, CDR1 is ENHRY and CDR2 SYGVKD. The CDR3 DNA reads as TGTGCCATCAGGGAACAGGGGGCGGGCTACGAGCAGTACTTC. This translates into CAIREQGAGYEQYF.

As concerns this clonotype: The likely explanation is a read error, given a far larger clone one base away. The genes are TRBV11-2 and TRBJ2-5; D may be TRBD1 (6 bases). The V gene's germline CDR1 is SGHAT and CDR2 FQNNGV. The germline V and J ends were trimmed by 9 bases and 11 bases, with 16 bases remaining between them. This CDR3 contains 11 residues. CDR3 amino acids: CASRRGGEQYF. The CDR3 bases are TGTGCCAGTCGCCGAGGGGGTGAGCAGTACTTC.

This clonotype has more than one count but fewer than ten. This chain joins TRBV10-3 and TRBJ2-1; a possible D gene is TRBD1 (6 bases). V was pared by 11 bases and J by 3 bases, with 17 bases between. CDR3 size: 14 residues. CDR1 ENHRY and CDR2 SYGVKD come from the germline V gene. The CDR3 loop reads CASAGVANYNEQFF. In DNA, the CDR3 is TGTGCCTCCGCAGGGGTTGCGAACTACAATGAGCAGTTCTTC.

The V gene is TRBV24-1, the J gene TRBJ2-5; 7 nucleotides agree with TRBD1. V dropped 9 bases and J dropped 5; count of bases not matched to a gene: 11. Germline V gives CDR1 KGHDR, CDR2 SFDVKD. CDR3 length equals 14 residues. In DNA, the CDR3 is TGTGCCACCGACAGGGTCTCCTTCCAGGAGACCCAGTACTTC. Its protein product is CATDRVSFQETQYF.